This T cell receptor beta chain was captured by sequencing in a study of cytomegalovirus exposure and HLA in healthy donors. About the research overall: Roughly 77 million unique TCRs from HLA-typed donors made up an early data release.

Germline values: CDR1 LNHDA, CDR2 SQIVND (reference sequence). The V and J ends lost 5 bases and 2 bases, in that order; junction bases with no gene match: 2. The length of the CDR3 is 14 residues. PCR employed 60 Vbeta and 13 Jbeta primers. Some clones are missing from TCRdb's copy, which holds only in-frame ones; the method was immunoSEQ multiplex PCR. The specimen's table records approximately 58,000 clones. Study-wide points: Looking again later, the authors saw that most CMV-associated TCR beta chains seemed HLA-restricted. An analysis was carried out later, and it reportedly showed fewer N-insertions in an Asian-associated ancestry cluster than the approximately 700-donor mean.

A remark on this clone: Antigen: not known.

The clonotype originates from a man between 18 and 35 years old in good health and CMV-seropositive. The rearrangement uses TRBV19 and TRBJ2-7; 11 bases line up with TRBD2. The sequencing sample was made of PBMCs. DNA of the CDR3: TGTGCCAGTAGTTTTAGCGGGAGGGCCTACGAGCAGTACTTC. Its protein product is CASSFSGRAYEQYF.